The 26 T cell receptor beta chains listed next were all sequenced from one sample in a study of cytomegalovirus exposure and HLA in healthy donors. This PCR relied on a set of 60 Vbeta primers and 13 Jbeta primers. The table came from immunoSEQ multiplex PCR; TCRdb's copy has only in-frame clones and leaves some out. Of over 140,000 clones listed, roughly four fifths are singletons. The sequenced sample consisted of PBMCs. Receptors originate from a young man in good health and CMV-seropositive.

This clone has just one count. The genes are TRBV29-1 and TRBJ2-3; maybe TRBD1 (5 bases). The CDR3 has 15 amino acids. Per the germline V gene, CDR1 is SQVTM and CDR2 is ANQGSEA. Trimming shortened V by 7 bases and J by 4 bases, and 21 bases separated the two germline ends. The CDR3 DNA sequence: TGCAGCGCCGCCCCTCCCACAGGCCTGGCAGATACGCAGTATTTT. It is translated as CSAAPPTGLADTQYF.

V gene TRBV9 combines with J gene TRBJ2-7, with D perhaps matching TRBD1 (5 bases). The V and J ends lost 0 bases and 3 bases respectively, with 13 bases between them. Germline values: CDR1 SGDLS, CDR2 YYNGEE. There are 15 residues in the CDR3. CDR3: CASSVDGASIYEQYF. The CDR3 DNA follows: TGTGCCAGCAGCGTAGATGGGGCTAGTATCTACGAGCAGTACTTC. Based on the CDR3 plus reference TRBV9 and TRBJ2-7, the full variable domain is DSGVTQTPKHLITATGQRVTLRCSPRSGDLSVYWYQQSLDQGLQFLIQYYNGEERAKGNILERFSAQQFPDLHSELNLSSLELGDSALYFCASSVDGASIYEQYFGPGTRLTVT.

This clone has just one count. This chain joins TRBV30 and TRBJ1-3; D perhaps matches TRBD1 (6 bases). There are 21 residues in the CDR3. Per the germline V gene, CDR1 is GTSNPN and CDR2 is SVGIG (reference sequence). V lost 5 bases to trimming and J lost 0 bases, with 32 bases between them. The CDR3 is CAWPPLTGSLDRKHSGNTIYF. The DNA of the CDR3 is TGTGCCTGGCCTCCCCTGACAGGAAGCTTAGATAGAAAGCACTCTGGAAACACCATATATTTT.

This clone was counted a single time. The chain uses TRBV7-3 and TRBJ2-7, with TRBD2 matching over 9 bases. Germline CDR1 reads SGHTA; CDR2 reads FQGTGA. The CDR3 is 15 amino acids. V shed 1 base, J shed 7 bases, and the junction held 8 bases outside the gene matches. CDR3 protein: CASSLKVAGGQEQYF. The DNA of the CDR3 is TGTGCCAGCAGCTTAAAGGTGGCGGGGGGGCAGGAGCAGTACTTC.

The rearrangement uses TRBV4-1 and TRBJ2-7; 8 nucleotides line up with TRBD1. From germline, CDR1 is MGHRA and CDR2 YSYEKL. CDR3 size: 15 residues. After removal of 1 base from V and 4 bases from J, the junction contained 6 bases not matched to a gene. CDR3 region: CASSQAPQGVYEQYF. The CDR3 DNA reads TGCGCCAGCAGCCAAGCACCACAGGGGGTTTACGAGCAGTACTTC.

This chain connects TRBV10-1 to TRBJ2-7, with TRBD1 as a possible D gene (6 bases). This CDR3 comprises 13 residues. V was shortened by 4 bases and J by 6 bases, with 13 bases between the two germline ends. The germline gives CDR1 WNHNN, CDR2 SYGVQD (reference sequence). The chain's CDR3 is CASSVPGVSEQYF. CDR3 nucleotide sequence: TGCGCCAGCAGTGTACCAGGGGTCAGCGAGCAGTACTTC.

The chain couples TRBV5-1 to TRBJ2-5, with TRBD1 as a possible D gene (7 bases). V was cut by 0 bases and J by 4 bases, with 16 bases left in between. This CDR3 has 16 amino acids. CDR1 and CDR2 (germline): SGHRS, YFSETQ. The DNA of the CDR3 is TGCGCCAGCAGCTTGGAGTACAGGGGAGGAAGAGAGACCCAGTACTTC. This gives the protein CASSLEYRGGRETQYF.

V gene TRBV5-1 combines with J gene TRBJ2-7; 8 positions agree with TRBD2. Per germline, CDR1 SGHRS and CDR2 YFSETQ. The CDR3 has 16 residues. J was trimmed by 5 bases and V by 4 bases; bases with no gene match: 14. The CDR3 loop is CASSILTVSGRNEQYF. The CDR3, as DNA: TGCGCCAGCAGCATACTGACTGTGAGCGGGAGAAACGAGCAGTACTTC.

V usage is TRBV7-2 and J usage is TRBJ2-7; 10 nucleotides align to TRBD1. Germline V gives CDR1 SGHTA, CDR2 FQGNSA. The CDR3 totals 15 residues. With V trimmed by 1 base and J by 2 bases, 2 bases remained unmatched. This CDR3 is CASSLDGTGAYEQYF. In DNA form, the CDR3 reads TGTGCCAGCAGCTTAGATGGGACAGGGGCCTACGAGCAGTACTTC.

The chain is built from TRBV6-6 and TRBJ2-7, with 11 bases identical to TRBD2. The CDR3 loop spans 14 amino acids. With 5 bases clipped from V and 2 bases from J, the junction kept 2 bases outside the gene matches. Germline-derived CDR1 and CDR2 are MNHNY and SVGAGI (reference sequence). CDR3 in DNA: TGTGCCAGCAGTCATAGCGGGAGGGCCTACGAGCAGTACTTC. Protein product: CASSHSGRAYEQYF.

This chain connects TRBV27 to TRBJ1-5; D is unclear. V was pared by 6 bases and J by 0 bases, with 9 bases between. The CDR3 is 14 amino acids. CDR1 is MNHEY, CDR2 SMNVEV, per germline (reference sequence). In DNA, the CDR3 is TGTGCCAGCAGCACAGCTGGTAGCAATCAGCCCCAGCATTTT. This translates into CASSTAGSNQPQHF.

The V gene is TRBV6-1, the J gene TRBJ1-1; D gene unclear. The CDR3 loop spans 12 amino acids. The V gene lost 6 bases and the J gene lost 6 bases, with 11 bases spanning the gap. Germline lookup yields CDR1 MNHNS and CDR2 SASEGT. Here the CDR3 DNA reads TGTGCCAGCAGCCTAAGCACGTCTGAAGCTTTCTTT. This encodes CASSLSTSEAFF.

This clone showed up just once. CDR3 nucleotides: TGTGCCAGCCCTCCCCCCGGAGCGCGGTCCATGAACACTGAAGCTTTCTTT. It is translated as CASPPPGARSMNTEAFF. The chain combines TRBV28 with TRBJ1-1; D uncertain. Per germline, CDR1 MDHEN and CDR2 SYDVKM. V was pared by 8 bases and J by 0 bases, with 22 bases between. The CDR3 consists of 17 residues.

This clone occurred a few times. The genes are TRBV18 and TRBJ1-1; D is perhaps TRBD1 (6 bases). V gave up 0 bases and J gave up 11 bases, with 13 bases separating them. The CDR3 is 13 amino acids. The germline gives CDR1 KGHSH, CDR2 LQKENI. This chain's CDR3 is CASSPPAGASAFF. CDR3 nucleotide sequence: TGTGCCAGCTCACCACCAGCAGGGGCAAGCGCTTTCTTT. Full variable domain (outside the CDR3, taken from reference TRBV18 and TRBJ1-1): NAGVMQNPRHLVRRRGQEARLRCSPMKGHSHVYWYRQLPEEGLKFMVYLQKENIIDESGMPKERFSAEFPKEGPSILRIQQVVRGDSAAYFCASSPPAGASAFFGQGTRLTVV.

The chain uses TRBV6-6 and TRBJ2-5, with D perhaps TRBD2 (6 bases). This CDR3 spans 15 amino acids. Trimming left V 2 bases short and J 1 base short, with 11 bases between. CDR1 is MNHNY, CDR2 SVGAGI, per germline (reference sequence). CDR3 nucleotide sequence: TGTGCCAGCAGTTACGCGGCGGGGTCCCAAGAGACCCAGTACTTC. Protein sequence: CASSYAAGSQETQYF.

This chain uses TRBV6-1 with TRBJ2-7; 8 bases align to TRBD2. The germline V gene encodes CDR1 MNHNS and CDR2 SASEGT. Unmatched junction bases numbered 8, after V lost 10 bases and J lost 3 bases. The CDR3 loop spans 13 amino acids. The CDR3 protein is CANTGTSLYEQYF. CDR3 in DNA: TGTGCCAACACCGGGACTAGTCTCTACGAGCAGTACTTC.

This clone was seen a single time. The chain recombines TRBV5-4 with TRBJ2-5, with a tentative D call TRBD2 (5 bases). V was trimmed by 6 bases and J by 2 bases, leaving 17 bases between them. The CDR3 spans 15 residues. CDR1 is SGHNT, CDR2 YYREEE, per germline (reference sequence). For the CDR3, the DNA is TGTGCCAGCATTGACCAGACGGGAACACAAGAGACCCAGTACTTC. Its translation: CASIDQTGTQETQYF.

The chain joins TRBV13 to TRBJ2-1, with 14 bases fitting TRBD2. Per the germline V gene, CDR1 is PRHDT and CDR2 is FYEKMQ (reference sequence). Germline trimming cut 5 bases from V and 7 bases from J; bases unmatched to any gene: 10. The CDR3 loop spans 17 amino acids. The CDR3 loop is CASSARTSGRYTNEQFF. The CDR3 bases are TGTGCCAGCAGCGCCCGGACTAGCGGGAGGTACACAAATGAGCAGTTCTTC. Full variable domain (outside the CDR3, taken from reference TRBV13 and TRBJ2-1): AAGVIQSPRHLIKEKRETATLKCYPIPRHDTVYWYQQGPGQDPQFLISFYEKMQSDKGSIPDRFSAQQFSDYHSELNMSSLELGDSALYFCASSARTSGRYTNEQFFGPGTRLTVL.

This chain connects TRBV13 to TRBJ2-5; 10 bases are shared with TRBD1. The CDR3 extends over 16 amino acids. The ends lost 3 bases at V and 5 bases at J; junction bases unmatched: 9. The germline gives CDR1 PRHDT, CDR2 FYEKMQ (reference sequence). The chain's CDR3 is CASSFMGQGFWETQYF. CDR3 sequence (DNA): TGTGCCAGCAGCTTTATGGGACAGGGGTTTTGGGAGACCCAGTACTTC.

This clone showed up just a few times. CDR3 coding DNA: TGCAGCGTTACTGACAGGTTCACTGAAGCTTTCTTT. Amino acid sequence: CSVTDRFTEAFF. J is TRBJ1-1 and V is TRBV29-1; tentative D call: TRBD1 (6 bases). Germline V gene data show CDR1 as SQVTM and CDR2 as ANQGSEA. CDR3 length: 12 amino acids. V was trimmed by 5 bases and J by 4 bases, leaving 11 bases between them.

This chain connects TRBV7-9 to TRBJ2-7; D is possibly TRBD1 (7 bases). The length of the CDR3 is 15 residues. V was cut by 5 bases and J by 4 bases, with 18 bases left in between. In germline, CDR1 is SEHNR, CDR2 FQNEAQ (reference sequence). The CDR3 spells CASSPRTGAGYEQYF. The CDR3 DNA follows: TGTGCCAGCAGCCCCCGGACAGGCGCGGGGTACGAGCAGTACTTC.

The rearrangement uses TRBV19 and TRBJ1-2; TRBD1 might be the D (6 bases). Trimming took 6 bases from V and 3 from J, leaving 17 bases between them. The CDR3 is made up of 15 amino acids. CDR1 and CDR2 (germline): LNHDA, SQIVND (reference sequence). Here the CDR3 DNA reads TGTGCCAGTAGGCCATCGGGGGGCGCGCACTATGGCTACACCTTC. This encodes CASRPSGGAHYGYTF.

The CDR3 is CASSERLDREAGNTIYF. The CDR3 DNA sequence: TGTGCCAGCAGTGAAAGGTTGGACAGGGAGGCCGGAAACACCATATATTTT. J is TRBJ1-3 and V is TRBV2; 8 bases are shared with TRBD1. Germline trimming cut 2 bases from V and 4 bases from J; bases unmatched to any gene: 10. Per germline, CDR1 SNHLY and CDR2 FYNNEI. CDR3 length: 17 amino acids.

The CDR3 spells CASSLEGHLDLEQYF. The CDR3 coding sequence is TGTGCCAGCAGCTTGGAGGGACACCTTGACTTGGAGCAGTACTTC. The chain couples TRBV5-5 to TRBJ2-7, with D possibly being TRBD1 (6 bases). Germline lookup yields CDR1 SGHKS and CDR2 YYEKEE (reference sequence). V was trimmed by 0 bases and J by 7 bases, leaving 17 bases between them. The CDR3 consists of 15 residues.

J is TRBJ1-6 and V is TRBV5-1; 8 nucleotides line up with TRBD1. The CDR3 contains 16 residues. Germline V gene lookup returns CDR1 SGHRS and CDR2 YFSETQ. Trimming removed 0 bases from V and 10 bases from J; junction bases left unmatched: 9. CDR3 protein: CASSLVPGGSKSPLHF. In nucleotides, the CDR3 is TGCGCCAGCAGCTTGGTCCCAGGGGGCTCGAAATCACCCCTCCACTTT.

This chain uses TRBV10-2 with TRBJ1-3; 7 nucleotides align to TRBD1. CDR1 and CDR2 (germline): WSHSY, SAAADI. The V and J ends lost 3 bases and 7 bases, in that order; junction bases with no gene match: 6. This CDR3 is built from 14 residues. The CDR3, as DNA: TGCGCCAGCAGTGAACCGACAGGGTCGAACACCATATATTTT. Its translation is CASSEPTGSNTIYF.